This T cell receptor (beta chain) appears in the sequencing data of a study of CD4 T cells in relation to SARS-CoV-2 and coronaviruses. Sequencing used immunoSEQ multiplex PCR; TCRdb keeps in-frame clones, though not all of them. In the table there are tens of thousands of clones, 60% to 85% of which are singletons. Unmatched junction bases numbered 9, after V lost 0 bases and J lost 2 bases. Germline V gene sequence: CDR1 SGHAT, CDR2 FQNNGV. The CDR3 extends over 17 amino acids. The unexposed donors gave CD4+ T cells in about 2011-2018, prior to COVID-19. Isolation of CD4+ T cells took place after approximately 11 days in culture. For this clone: Its antigen is unknown.

The chain uses TRBV11-2 and TRBJ2-7; TRBD1 aligns across 8 bases. This clonotype originated in a human donor in good health. The specimen was CD4+ T cells from PBMCs, cultured in vitro. This CDR3 is CASSLDQGAVLTYEQYF. The CDR3 nucleotides read TGTGCCAGCAGCTTAGATCAGGGGGCGGTCCTCACCTACGAGCAGTACTTC.